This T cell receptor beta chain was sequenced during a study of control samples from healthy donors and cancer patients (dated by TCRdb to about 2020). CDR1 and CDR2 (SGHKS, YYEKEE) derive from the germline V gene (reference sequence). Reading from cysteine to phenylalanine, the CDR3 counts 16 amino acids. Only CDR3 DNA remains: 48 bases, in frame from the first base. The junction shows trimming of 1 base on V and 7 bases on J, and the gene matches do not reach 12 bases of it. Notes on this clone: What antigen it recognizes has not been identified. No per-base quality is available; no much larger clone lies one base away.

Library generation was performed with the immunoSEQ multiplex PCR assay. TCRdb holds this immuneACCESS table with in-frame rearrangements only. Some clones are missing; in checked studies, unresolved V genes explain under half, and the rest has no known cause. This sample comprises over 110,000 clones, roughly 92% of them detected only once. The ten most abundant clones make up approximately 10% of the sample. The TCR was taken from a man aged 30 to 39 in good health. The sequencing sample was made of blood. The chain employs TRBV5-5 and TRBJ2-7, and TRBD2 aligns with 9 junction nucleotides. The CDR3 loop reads CASSLTGGRAVGEQYF. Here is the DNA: TGTGCCAGCAGCTTGACGGGCGGGAGGGCCGTTGGGGAGCAGTACTTC.